This T cell receptor (beta chain) originates from a study of T cells after yellow fever vaccination. Across the whole study: Preparation of fractions with low cell numbers was performed using SMART-Seq v4 Ultra Low Input.

General study results and limits: Most clones from primary vaccination were detected again post-booster (just over 95% CD4, roughly 90% CD8). Researchers report a weaker secondary response that nonetheless peaked faster, day 5 versus 15.

This clonotype has only a few counts. What it binds is not known. V lost 5 bases and J lost 3; bases outside the gene matches: 15. Germline CDR1 is LNHDA and CDR2 is SQIVND (reference sequence). This CDR3 region has 18 residues. The authors made TCR cDNA by 5'RACE template switching, adding a universal primer site and UMIs. TCRdb itself ran the 5' RACE reads through MiXCR, one entry per CDR3 protein. This sample has roughly 150,000 distinct CDR3 sequences, with under 7.5% found just once. The chain couples TRBV19 to TRBJ2-3, with 9 positions matching TRBD1. The TCR originated in a man younger than 35 who received the YFV17D yellow fever vaccine. The specimen comprised CD4+ T cells sorted from PBMCs, sampled 5 days after the first yellow fever vaccination. CDR3 amino acids: CASSRQESTGGSTDTQYF. The CDR3 DNA follows: TGTGCCAGTAGTCGTCAAGAATCGACAGGGGGTAGTACAGATACGCAGTATTTT.